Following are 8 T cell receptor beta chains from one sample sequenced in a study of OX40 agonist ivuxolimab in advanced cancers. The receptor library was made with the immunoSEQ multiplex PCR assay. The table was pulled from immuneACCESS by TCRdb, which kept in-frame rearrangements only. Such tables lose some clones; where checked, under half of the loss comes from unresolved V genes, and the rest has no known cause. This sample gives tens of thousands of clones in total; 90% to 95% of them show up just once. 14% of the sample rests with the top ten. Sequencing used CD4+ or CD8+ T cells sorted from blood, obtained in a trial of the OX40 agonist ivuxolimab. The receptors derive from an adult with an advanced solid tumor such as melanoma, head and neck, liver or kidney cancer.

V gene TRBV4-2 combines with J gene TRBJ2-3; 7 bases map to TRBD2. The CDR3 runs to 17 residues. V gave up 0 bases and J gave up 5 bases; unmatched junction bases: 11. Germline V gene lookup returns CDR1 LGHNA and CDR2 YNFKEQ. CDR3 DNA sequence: TGTGCCAGCAGCCAAGATTTTGGGGGAGGGCAGGGAGATACGCAGTATTTT. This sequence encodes CASSQDFGGGQGDTQYF.

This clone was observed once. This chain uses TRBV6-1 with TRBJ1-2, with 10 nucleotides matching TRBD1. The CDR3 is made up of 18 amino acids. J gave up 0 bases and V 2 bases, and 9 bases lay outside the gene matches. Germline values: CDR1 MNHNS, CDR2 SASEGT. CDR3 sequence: CASSEWGTGARSNYGYTF. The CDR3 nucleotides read TGTGCCAGCAGTGAATGGGGGACAGGGGCCCGTTCTAACTATGGCTACACCTTC.

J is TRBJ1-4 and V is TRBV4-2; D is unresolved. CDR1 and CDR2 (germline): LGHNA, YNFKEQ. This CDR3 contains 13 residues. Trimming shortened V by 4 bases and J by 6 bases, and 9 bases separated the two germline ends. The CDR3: CASSPRADEKLFF. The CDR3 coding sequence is TGTGCCAGCAGCCCTCGGGCAGATGAAAAACTGTTTTTT.

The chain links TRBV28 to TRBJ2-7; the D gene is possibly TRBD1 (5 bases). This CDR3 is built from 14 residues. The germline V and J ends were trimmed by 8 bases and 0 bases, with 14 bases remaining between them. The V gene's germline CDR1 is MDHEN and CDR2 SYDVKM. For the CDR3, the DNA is TGTGCCAGCGTCAGGGCCCCAAGCTCCTACGAGCAGTACTTC. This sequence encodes CASVRAPSSYEQYF.

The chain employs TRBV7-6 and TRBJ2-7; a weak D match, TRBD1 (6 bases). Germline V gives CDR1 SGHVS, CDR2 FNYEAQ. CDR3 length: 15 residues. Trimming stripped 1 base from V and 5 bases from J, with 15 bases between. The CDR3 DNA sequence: TGTGCCAGCAGCTTAGGGGACATGGAGGTAAACGAGCAGTACTTC. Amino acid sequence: CASSLGDMEVNEQYF.

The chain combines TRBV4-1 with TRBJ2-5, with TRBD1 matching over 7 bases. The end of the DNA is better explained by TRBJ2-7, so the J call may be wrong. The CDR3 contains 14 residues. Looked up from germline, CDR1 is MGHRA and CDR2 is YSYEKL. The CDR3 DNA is TGCGCCAGCAGCCAAGATTGGGGACAGTACGAGCAGTACTTC. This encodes CASSQDWGQYEQYF.

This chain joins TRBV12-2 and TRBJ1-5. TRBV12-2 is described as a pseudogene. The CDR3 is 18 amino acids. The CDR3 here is CASRLEWALNYSNQPQHF. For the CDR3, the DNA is TGTGCAAGTCGCTTAGAATGGGCACTCAACTATAGCAATCAGCCCCAGCATTTT.

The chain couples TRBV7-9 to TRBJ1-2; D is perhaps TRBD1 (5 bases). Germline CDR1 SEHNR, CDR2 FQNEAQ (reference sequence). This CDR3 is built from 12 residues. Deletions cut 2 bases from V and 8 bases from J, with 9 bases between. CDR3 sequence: CASSLRGNGYTF. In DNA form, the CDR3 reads TGTGCCAGCAGCTTACGGGGGAACGGCTACACCTTC.